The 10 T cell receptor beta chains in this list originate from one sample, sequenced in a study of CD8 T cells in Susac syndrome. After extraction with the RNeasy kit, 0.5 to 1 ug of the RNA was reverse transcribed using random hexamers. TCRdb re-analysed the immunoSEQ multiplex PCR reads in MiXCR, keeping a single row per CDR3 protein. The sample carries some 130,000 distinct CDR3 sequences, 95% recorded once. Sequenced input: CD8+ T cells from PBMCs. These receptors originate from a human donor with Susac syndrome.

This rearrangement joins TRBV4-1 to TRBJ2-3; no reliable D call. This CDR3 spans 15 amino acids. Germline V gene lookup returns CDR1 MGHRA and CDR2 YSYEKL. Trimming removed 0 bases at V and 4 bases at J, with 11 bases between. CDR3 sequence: CASSQDREFSDTQYF. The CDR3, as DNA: TGCGCCAGCAGCCAAGATCGCGAGTTCTCAGATACGCAGTATTTT.

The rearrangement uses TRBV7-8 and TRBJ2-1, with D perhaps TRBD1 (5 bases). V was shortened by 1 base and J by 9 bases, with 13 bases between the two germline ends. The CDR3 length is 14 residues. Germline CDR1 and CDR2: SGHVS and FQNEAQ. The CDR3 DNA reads TGTGCCAGCAGCTTAGGTCCCGGGCAGGGTGAGCAGTTCTTC. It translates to CASSLGPGQGEQFF.

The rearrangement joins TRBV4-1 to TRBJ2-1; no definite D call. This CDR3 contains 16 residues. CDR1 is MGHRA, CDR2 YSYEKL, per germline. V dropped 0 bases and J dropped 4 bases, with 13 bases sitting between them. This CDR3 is CASSQEIGLQYNEQFF. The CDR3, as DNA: TGCGCCAGCAGCCAAGAAATTGGGCTGCAGTACAATGAGCAGTTCTTC.

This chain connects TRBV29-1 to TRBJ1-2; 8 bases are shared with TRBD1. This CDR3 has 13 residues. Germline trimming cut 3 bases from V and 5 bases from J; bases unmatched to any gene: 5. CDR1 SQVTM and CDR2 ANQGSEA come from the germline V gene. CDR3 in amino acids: CSVETGERYGYTF. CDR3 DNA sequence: TGCAGCGTTGAGACAGGGGAGCGATATGGCTACACCTTC.

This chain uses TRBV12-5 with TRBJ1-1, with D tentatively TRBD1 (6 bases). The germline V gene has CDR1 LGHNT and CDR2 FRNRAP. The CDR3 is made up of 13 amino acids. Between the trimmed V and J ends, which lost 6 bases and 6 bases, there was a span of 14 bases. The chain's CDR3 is CASGPSSGAEAFF. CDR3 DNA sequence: TGTGCTAGTGGACCGTCGTCAGGGGCTGAAGCTTTCTTT.

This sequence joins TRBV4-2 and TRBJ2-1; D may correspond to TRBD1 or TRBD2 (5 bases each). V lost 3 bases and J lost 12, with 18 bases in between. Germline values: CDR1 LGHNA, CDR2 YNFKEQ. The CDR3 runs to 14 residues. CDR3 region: CASSQGDATMGQFF. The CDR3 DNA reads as TGTGCCAGCAGCCAGGGGGACGCAACTATGGGGCAGTTCTTC.

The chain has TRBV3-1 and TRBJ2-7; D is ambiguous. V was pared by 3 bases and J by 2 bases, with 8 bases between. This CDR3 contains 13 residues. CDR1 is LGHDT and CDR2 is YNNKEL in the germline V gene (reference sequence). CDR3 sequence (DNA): TGTGCCAGCAGCCATTCAGCCGCCTACGAGCAGTACTTC. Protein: CASSHSAAYEQYF.

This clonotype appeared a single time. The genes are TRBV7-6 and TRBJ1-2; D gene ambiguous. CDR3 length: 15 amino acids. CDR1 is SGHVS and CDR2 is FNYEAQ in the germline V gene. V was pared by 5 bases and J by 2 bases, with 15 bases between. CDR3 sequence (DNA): TGTGCCAGCAGCGTCCTACCAGGAACCAACTATGGCTACACCTTC. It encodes CASSVLPGTNYGYTF.

CDR3 region: CASSPTSGRNYNEQFF. The CDR3 coding sequence is TGCGCCAGCAGCCCTACTAGCGGGAGGAATTACAATGAGCAGTTCTTC. The genes are TRBV5-1 and TRBJ2-1, with TRBD2 matching 12 bases. Trimming cost V 4 bases and J 4 bases; bases outside gene matches: 6. The CDR3 totals 16 residues. CDR1 and CDR2 from the germline V gene are SGHRS and YFSETQ.

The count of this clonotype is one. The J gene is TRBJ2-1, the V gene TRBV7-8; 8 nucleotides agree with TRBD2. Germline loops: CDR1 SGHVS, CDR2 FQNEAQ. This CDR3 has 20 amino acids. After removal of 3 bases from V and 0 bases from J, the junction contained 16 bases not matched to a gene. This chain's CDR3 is CASSLPSGELAELSYNEQFF. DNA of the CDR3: TGTGCCAGCAGCTTGCCTTCGGGGGAACTAGCGGAACTCTCCTACAATGAGCAGTTCTTC. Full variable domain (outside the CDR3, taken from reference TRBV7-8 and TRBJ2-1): GAGVSQSPRYKVAKRGQDVALRCDPISGHVSLFWYQQALGQGPEFLTYFQNEAQLDKSGLPSDRFFAERPEGSVSTLKIQRTQQEDSAVYLCASSLPSGELAELSYNEQFFGPGTRLTVL.